This is a list of T cell receptor beta chains from one sample in a study of OX40 agonist ivuxolimab in advanced cancers. The repertoire was sequenced with immunoSEQ multiplex PCR; TCRdb's copy has only in-frame clones and lacks some. Of about 79,000 clones in the sample, 91% were seen once. The sample in question was CD4+ or CD8+ T cells sorted from blood, obtained in a trial of the OX40 agonist ivuxolimab. Receptor source: an adult with an advanced solid tumor such as melanoma, head and neck, liver or kidney cancer. The conserved cysteine and the conserved F or W are not part of the CDR3 here. Size is omitted from some rows. Given values are once, few, many or a class for expanded clones.

cdr3_aa	cdr3_length	v_call	clone_size	j_call
ASLRRDSSSYEQY	13	TRBV30	NA	TRBJ2-7
ASVWTGRWNEQF	12	TRBV6-1	NA	TRBJ2-1
ASSSRTGGTQY	11	TRBV5-1	NA	TRBJ2-5
ASSGKTGASSYEQY	14	TRBV5-1	NA	NA
ASKGQGSYEQY	11	TRBV11-2	few	TRBJ2-7
ASSQERRDRGHEQY	14	TRBV4-1	NA	TRBJ2-7
ASSESGTGYGYT	12	TRBV2	few	TRBJ1-2
ASSLANLNTEAF	12	TRBV5-1	NA	TRBJ1-1
ASSQRQETQY	10	TRBV4-2	NA	TRBJ2-5
ASSFGAGVLYEQY	13	TRBV27	NA	TRBJ2-7
ASSYGTSGSQTQY	13	TRBV6-6	NA	TRBJ2-5
ASSLTAGGSYEQY	13	TRBV7-3	NA	TRBJ2-7
ASAPGRGVNEKLF	13	TRBV5-1	once	TRBJ1-4
ASRTGNGYT	9	TRBV2	NA	TRBJ1-2
ASSVLAGSSYNEQF	14	TRBV6-4	NA	TRBJ2-1
ASSLPGADTGELF	13	TRBV5-1	NA	TRBJ2-2
ASRRGQVYGYT	11	TRBV5-6	NA	TRBJ1-2
ASSPQDSPFAYT	12	TRBV28	NA	TRBJ1-2
SVTGTSGRGGQF	12	TRBV29-1	NA	TRBJ2-1
AWRVRGGAGNTIY	13	TRBV30	NA	TRBJ1-3
ASSAPGTGGYT	11	TRBV28	NA	TRBJ1-2
AWSVLRGTDTQY	12	TRBV30	NA	TRBJ2-3
ASSEWGNTGELF	12	TRBV2	NA	TRBJ2-2
ASSTDTFGEQY	11	TRBV5-1	NA	TRBJ2-7
ASSLRGGSDNGNTIY	15	TRBV4-2	NA	TRBJ1-3
ASSVGGTYGYT	11	TRBV9	NA	TRBJ1-2
ASTSDRGQSSNQPQH	15	TRBV19	NA	TRBJ1-5
ASSQEGLSRVYEQY	14	TRBV14	NA	TRBJ2-7
ASSPHPARTGANVLT	15	TRBV28	NA	TRBJ2-6
ASSPRKLQNTEAF	13	TRBV18	few	TRBJ1-1
ASRGNTIY	8	TRBV25-1	NA	TRBJ1-3
ASSSRRGTDTQY	12	TRBV19	NA	TRBJ2-3
ASSDPPGTRGNQPQH	15	TRBV6-4	NA	TRBJ1-5
ASSLTGGKRHEQY	13	TRBV18	few	TRBJ2-7
ASSLAGQFNQPQH	13	TRBV5-1	NA	TRBJ1-5
ASSFRIGQPQH	11	TRBV5-1	NA	TRBJ1-5
ASSPRTIAGELF	12	TRBV18	NA	TRBJ2-2
ASSTGTLREQY	11	TRBV5-6	NA	TRBJ2-7
ASSSPRDRYGYT	12	TRBV13	NA	TRBJ1-2
ASSWGGEAF	9	TRBV5-1	NA	TRBJ1-1
ASSVDRDTDTQY	12	TRBV11-2	NA	TRBJ2-3
ASSSTARRAYEQY	13	TRBV28	NA	TRBJ2-7
ASSLHSGTQY	10	TRBV11-2	NA	TRBJ2-5
ASSNSRGASGANVLT	15	TRBV7-8	NA	TRBJ2-6
ASSGGQGGIQETQY	14	TRBV2	NA	TRBJ2-5
ASSRDSIMQPQH	12	TRBV6-5	NA	TRBJ1-5
ASSPRTSGRVAKNIQY	16	TRBV7-3	NA	TRBJ2-4
ASSLGHSGNTIY	12	TRBV5-8	NA	TRBJ1-3
ASSLKLAGAGTQY	13	TRBV7-3	NA	TRBJ2-3
ASSPRTVTGANVLT	14	TRBV7-2	NA	TRBJ2-6
ASSYLTDTQY	10	TRBV27	NA	TRBJ2-3